Below are 3 T cell receptor beta chains sequenced from a single sample in a study of cytomegalovirus exposure and HLA in healthy donors. Assay used: immunoSEQ multiplex PCR; TCRdb lists only in-frame clones, some missing. The sample shows about 98,000 clones, roughly 85% of them seen only once. The source material was PBMCs. These receptors all stem from a woman aged 30 to 39 in good health and CMV-seronegative.

V usage is TRBV12-5 and J usage is TRBJ2-1; a possible D gene is TRBD2 (5 bases). Deletions cut 1 base from V and 10 bases from J, with 17 bases between. This CDR3 comprises 15 residues. Looked up from germline, CDR1 is LGHNT and CDR2 is FRNRAP. CDR3 DNA sequence: TGTGCTAGTGGTTTGGAGGGCCTAGCCCCTTCGGAGCAGTTCTTC. This gives the protein CASGLEGLAPSEQFF.

This chain joins TRBV25-1 and TRBJ1-3, with D uncertain. CDR1 is MGHDK, CDR2 SYGVNS, per germline. The CDR3 totals 16 residues. V was cut by 5 bases and J by 6 bases, with 20 bases left in between. Here the CDR3 DNA reads TGTGCCAGCAGTAGTCACCAGACCACGGGGATAAACACCATATATTTT. Protein sequence: CASSSHQTTGINTIYF.

In DNA form, the CDR3 reads TGTGCCAGCAGTTTAATAAACGGGGTTAATGGCGACGAGCAGTACTTC. Protein product: CASSLINGVNGDEQYF. V and J are TRBV27 and TRBJ2-7; tentative D call: TRBD2 (5 bases). The germline V and J ends were trimmed by 2 bases and 5 bases, with 19 bases remaining between them. This CDR3 contains 16 residues. Germline V gene sequence: CDR1 MNHEY, CDR2 SMNVEV (reference sequence).